This T cell receptor beta chain was captured in a study of blood T cell repertoires in COVID-19. Across the whole study: The samples span acute and convalescent COVID-19 from the United States, Italy and Spain. The cDNA or gDNA used as material had been derived from T cells, B-cell-depleted T cells, or PBMCs.

Looked up from germline, CDR1 is KGHSH and CDR2 is LQKENI. With V trimmed by 2 bases and J by 3 bases, 9 bases remained unmatched. The CDR3 has 17 residues. Participants came from some 26 US areas, aged roughly 18 to 95 years. Cohort assignment relied on participant-reported clinical history. TCRdb's copy holds only in-frame clones and misses some; the assay was immunoSEQ multiplex PCR. The repertoire holds hundreds of thousands of clones, with around 91% as singletons. Sequencing input: PBMCs or T cells enriched from blood (not recorded which). This sequence was found in a woman aged 18-29 years with acute COVID-19. The chain uses TRBV18 and TRBJ2-3, with TRBD1 matching over 9 bases. This CDR3 reads CASSPKVTGGRTDTQYF. In nucleotides, the CDR3 is TGTGCCAGCTCACCAAAAGTAACAGGGGGCCGAACAGATACGCAGTATTTT.